This entry describes one T cell receptor beta chain. This specimen belongs to a study of blood T cell repertoires in COVID-19. Authors' processing steps: Quantification of nucleated cells was approximated via reference gene primer amplification. This table comes from immunoSEQ multiplex PCR, and its TCRdb copy is limited to in-frame clones, with some not included. The V and J calls and clone size were taken over from that table, and D and trimming were inferred from the DNA. The sample contains 200,000 to 300,000 clones, approximately 87% of which appear only once. The receptor was derived from a woman in her forties or fifties with acute or convalescent COVID-19. The specimen was peripheral blood.

This CDR3 is CASSSYRGFSYEQYF. CDR3 DNA sequence: TGTGCCAGCAGCTCCTACAGGGGGTTTTCCTACGAGCAGTACTTC. This sequence joins TRBV7-2 and TRBJ2-7; 8 bases fit TRBD1. Germline V gene data show CDR1 as SGHTA and CDR2 as FQGNSA. The CDR3 has 15 amino acids. Unmatched junction bases numbered 6, after V lost 4 bases and J lost 1 base.